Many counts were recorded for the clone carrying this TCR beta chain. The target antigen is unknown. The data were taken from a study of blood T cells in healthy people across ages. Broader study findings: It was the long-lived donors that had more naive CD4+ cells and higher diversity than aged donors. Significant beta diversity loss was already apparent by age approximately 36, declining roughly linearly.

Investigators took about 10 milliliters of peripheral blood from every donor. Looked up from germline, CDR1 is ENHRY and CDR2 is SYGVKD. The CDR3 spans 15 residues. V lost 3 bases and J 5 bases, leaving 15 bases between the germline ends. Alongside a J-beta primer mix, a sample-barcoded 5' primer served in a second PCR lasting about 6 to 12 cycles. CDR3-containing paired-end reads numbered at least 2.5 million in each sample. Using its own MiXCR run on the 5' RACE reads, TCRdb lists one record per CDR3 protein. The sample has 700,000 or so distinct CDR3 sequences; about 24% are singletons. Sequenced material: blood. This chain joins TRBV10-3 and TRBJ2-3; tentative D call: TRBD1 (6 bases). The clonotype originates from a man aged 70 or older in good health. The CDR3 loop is CAISEIGRDKDTQYF. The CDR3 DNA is TGTGCCATCAGTGAAATCGGCAGGGACAAAGATACGCAGTATTTT.